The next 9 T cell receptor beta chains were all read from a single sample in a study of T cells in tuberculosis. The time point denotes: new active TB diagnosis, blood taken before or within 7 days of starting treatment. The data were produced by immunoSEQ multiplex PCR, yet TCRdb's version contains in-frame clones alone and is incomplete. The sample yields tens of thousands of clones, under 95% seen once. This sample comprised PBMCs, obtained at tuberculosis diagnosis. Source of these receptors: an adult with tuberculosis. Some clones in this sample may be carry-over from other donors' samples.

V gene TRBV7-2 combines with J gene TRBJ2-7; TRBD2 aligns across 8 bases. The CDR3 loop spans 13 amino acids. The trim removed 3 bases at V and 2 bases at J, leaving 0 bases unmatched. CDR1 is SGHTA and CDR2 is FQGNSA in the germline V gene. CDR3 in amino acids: CASSFGGAYEQYF. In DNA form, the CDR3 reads TGTGCCAGCAGCTTCGGGGGGGCCTACGAGCAGTACTTC.

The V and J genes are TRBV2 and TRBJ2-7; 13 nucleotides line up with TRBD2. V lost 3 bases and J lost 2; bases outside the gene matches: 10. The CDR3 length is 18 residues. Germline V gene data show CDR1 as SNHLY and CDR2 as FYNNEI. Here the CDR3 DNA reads TGTGCCAGCAGTGATTTATTGACTAGCGGGGGGTCCACCTACGAGCAGTACTTC. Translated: CASSDLLTSGGSTYEQYF.

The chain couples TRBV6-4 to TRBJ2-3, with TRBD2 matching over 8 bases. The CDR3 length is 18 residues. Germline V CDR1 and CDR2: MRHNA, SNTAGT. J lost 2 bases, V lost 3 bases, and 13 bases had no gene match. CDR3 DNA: TGTGCCAGCAGTGAATGGCGGGGGGCCCCCCTTTACACAGATACGCAGTATTTT. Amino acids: CASSEWRGAPLYTDTQYF.

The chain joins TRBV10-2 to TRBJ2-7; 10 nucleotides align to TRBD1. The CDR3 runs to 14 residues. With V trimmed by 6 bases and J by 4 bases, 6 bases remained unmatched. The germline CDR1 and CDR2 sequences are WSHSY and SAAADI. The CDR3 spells CASRPGQGIYEQYF. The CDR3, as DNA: TGCGCCAGCAGACCGGGACAGGGGATTTACGAGCAGTACTTC.

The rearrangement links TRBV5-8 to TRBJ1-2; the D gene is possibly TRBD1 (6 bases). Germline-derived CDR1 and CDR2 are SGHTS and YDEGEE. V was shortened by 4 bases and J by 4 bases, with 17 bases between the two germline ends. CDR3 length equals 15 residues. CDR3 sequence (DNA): TGTGCCAGCAGCGGGTGGACAGAGAGTACCTATGGCTACACCTTC. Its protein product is CASSGWTESTYGYTF.

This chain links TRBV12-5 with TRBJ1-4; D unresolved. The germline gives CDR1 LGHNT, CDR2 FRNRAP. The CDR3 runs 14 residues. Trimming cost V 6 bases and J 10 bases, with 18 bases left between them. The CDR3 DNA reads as TGTGCTAGTGGGCCAGACTCAGAGGGTGGAAAACTGTTTTTT. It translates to CASGPDSEGGKLFF.

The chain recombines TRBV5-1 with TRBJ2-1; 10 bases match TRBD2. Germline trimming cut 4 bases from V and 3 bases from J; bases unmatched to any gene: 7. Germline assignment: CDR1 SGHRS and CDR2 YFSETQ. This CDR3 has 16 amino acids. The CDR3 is CASSAWLAGDYNEQFF. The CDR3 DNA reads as TGCGCCAGCAGCGCATGGCTAGCGGGGGACTACAATGAGCAGTTCTTC.

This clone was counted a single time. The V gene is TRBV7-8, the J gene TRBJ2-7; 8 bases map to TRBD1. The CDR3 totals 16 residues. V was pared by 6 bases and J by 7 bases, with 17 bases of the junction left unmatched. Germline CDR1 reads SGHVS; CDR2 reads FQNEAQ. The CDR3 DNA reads TGTGCCAGCAGTCCCCCTCGCGGGACAGGAAAAATAGAGCAGTACTTC. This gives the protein CASSPPRGTGKIEQYF.

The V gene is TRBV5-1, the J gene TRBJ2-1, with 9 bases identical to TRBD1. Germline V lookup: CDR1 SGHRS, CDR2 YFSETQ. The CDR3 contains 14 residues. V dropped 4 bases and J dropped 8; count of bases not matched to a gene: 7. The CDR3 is CASSVGQGFDEQFF. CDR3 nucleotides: TGCGCCAGCAGCGTGGGACAGGGTTTCGATGAGCAGTTCTTC. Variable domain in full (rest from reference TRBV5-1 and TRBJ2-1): KAGVTQTPRYLIKTRGQQVTLSCSPISGHRSVSWYQQTPGQGLQFLFEYFSETQRNKGNFPGRFSGRQFSNSRSEMNVSTLELGDSALYLCASSVGQGFDEQFFGPGTRLTVL.